This TCR beta chain was sequenced in a study of cytomegalovirus exposure and HLA in healthy donors. About the study: Within an early data release were about 85 million unique TCRs drawn from HLA-typed donors. Study-wide points: Among the most significant clusters, several appeared linked to common viral pathogens in a later analysis. A list of 150 or so TCR beta chains associated with cytomegalovirus was given. In vitro testing confirmed a few CMV-associated chains as specific for CMV antigens.

About this clone itself: Its antigen is as yet unknown.

Germline V gene lookup returns CDR1 MDHEN and CDR2 SYDVKM. Trimming stripped 8 bases from V and 3 bases from J, with 11 bases between. CDR3 length: 13 residues. The PCR was carried out with 60 Vbeta primers and 13 Jbeta primers. Repertoires were generated with immunoSEQ multiplex PCR, while TCRdb's copy carries only in-frame clones and drops some. The ten most abundant clones cover around 0.95% of a sample with about 190,000 clones. Sequencing used PBMCs. The TCR originated in a woman in her thirties in good health and CMV-seropositive. This chain links TRBV28 with TRBJ1-5, with D possibly being TRBD1 (6 bases). The CDR3 DNA reads TGTGCCAGCTCGGGGGGGCACAATCAGCCCCAGCATTTT. Its protein product is CASSGGHNQPQHF.